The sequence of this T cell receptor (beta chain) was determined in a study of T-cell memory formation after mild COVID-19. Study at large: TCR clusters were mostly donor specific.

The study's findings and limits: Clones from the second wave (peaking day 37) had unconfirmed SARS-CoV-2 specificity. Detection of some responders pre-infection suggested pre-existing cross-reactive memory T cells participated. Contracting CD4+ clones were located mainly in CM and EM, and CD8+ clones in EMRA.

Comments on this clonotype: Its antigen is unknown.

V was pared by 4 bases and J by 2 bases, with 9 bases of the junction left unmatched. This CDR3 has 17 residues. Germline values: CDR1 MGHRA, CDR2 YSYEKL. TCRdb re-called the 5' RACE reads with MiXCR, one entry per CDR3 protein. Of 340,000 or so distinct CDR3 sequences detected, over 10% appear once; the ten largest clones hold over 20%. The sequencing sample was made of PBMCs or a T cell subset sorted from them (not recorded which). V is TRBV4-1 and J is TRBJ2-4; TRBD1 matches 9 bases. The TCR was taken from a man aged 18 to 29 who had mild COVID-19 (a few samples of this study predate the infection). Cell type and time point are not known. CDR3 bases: TGCGCCAGCAGCCGCGGACAGGGGTTCGCAACCAAAAACATTCAGTACTTC. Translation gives CASSRGQGFATKNIQYF.